These T cell receptor beta chains were read from a single sample in a study of T cells in Graves' hyperthyroidism and ophthalmopathy. TCRdb reprocessed the multiplex PCR reads with MiXCR, giving one entry per CDR3 protein. The table has hundreds of thousands of distinct CDR3 sequences, around 15% seen once; the top ten hold roughly 10%. What was sequenced was blood. These TCRs come from a woman younger than 30 with Graves' hyperthyroidism. Each CDR3 is given with its conserved first and last residue. Each record gives: CDR3 DNA, CDR3 protein, CDR3 length, J gene, D gene, clone size, V gene. The D gene is left open where the match is weak. A clone size is listed for some rows: how often the clone was seen (once, few, many), or a class if it is expanded.

CDR3nt: TGTGCCAGCAGCTCCGGCCGGCGGGGGGGAAGAAGTGAAGCTTTCTTT
CDR3aa: CASSSGRRGGRSEAFF
len: 16
j_gene: TRBJ1-1
d_gene: .
abundance: .
v_gene: TRBV7-6

CDR3nt: TGTGCCAGCAGCTTACGAGACGTATTCTCTGGGGCCAACGTCCTGACTTTC
CDR3aa: CASSLRDVFSGANVLTF
len: 17
j_gene: TRBJ2-6
d_gene: .
abundance: few
v_gene: TRBV7-2

CDR3nt: TGTGCCAGCAGCTTCGGCGGGGGGACAGGGCCATGGGAGACCCAGTACTTC
CDR3aa: CASSFGGGTGPWETQYF
len: 17
j_gene: TRBJ2-5
d_gene: .
abundance: few
v_gene: TRBV7-2

CDR3nt: TGCGCCAGCAGCCAAGGTTTTTGGGTACGCGACGAGCAGTACTTC
CDR3aa: CASSQGFWVRDEQYF
len: 15
j_gene: TRBJ2-7
d_gene: .
abundance: .
v_gene: TRBV4-1

CDR3nt: TGCAGTGCTAGGGCTAGCGGGATATATCATACGCAGTATTTT
CDR3aa: CSARASGIYHTQYF
len: 14
j_gene: TRBJ2-3
d_gene: TRBD2
abundance: .
v_gene: TRBV20-1

CDR3nt: TGTGCCAGCAGTCGTACGGGACTACTTTACAATGAGCAGTTCTTC
CDR3aa: CASSRTGLLYNEQFF
len: 15
j_gene: TRBJ2-1
d_gene: TRBD2
abundance: many
v_gene: TRBV2

CDR3nt: TGCAGTGCTAGAGCTCACCCGGGACTAGCGGGAGGTGAGCAGTTCTTC
CDR3aa: CSARAHPGLAGGEQFF
len: 16
j_gene: TRBJ2-1
d_gene: TRBD2
abundance: many
v_gene: TRBV20-1

CDR3nt: TGCAGTGCTTCCCGGGAAGCAGATACGCAGTATTTT
CDR3aa: CSASREADTQYF
len: 12
j_gene: TRBJ2-3
d_gene: .
abundance: .
v_gene: TRBV20-1

CDR3nt: TGTGCCAGCAGCTTACTAGCGACGGAGACCCAGTACTTC
CDR3aa: CASSLLATETQYF
len: 13
j_gene: TRBJ2-5
d_gene: .
abundance: .
v_gene: TRBV7-2

CDR3nt: TGTGCCATCTCGCGCGGTTGGGACCATGGCTACACCTTC
CDR3aa: CAISRGWDHGYTF
len: 13
j_gene: TRBJ1-2
d_gene: .
abundance: few
v_gene: TRBV28

CDR3nt: TGTGCCAGCAATGAGCGGCGAACAGATACGCAGTATTTT
CDR3aa: CASNERRTDTQYF
len: 13
j_gene: TRBJ2-3
d_gene: .
abundance: .
v_gene: TRBV12-3/TRBV12-4

CDR3nt: TGTGCCAGCAGTTATAAGAACAGACCCTACGAGCAGTACTTC
CDR3aa: CASSYKNRPYEQYF
len: 14
j_gene: TRBJ2-7
d_gene: .
abundance: .
v_gene: TRBV6-5

CDR3nt: TGTGCCAGCAGCTCGACTAGGGGGGACGGCCTCTACGAGCAGTACTTC
CDR3aa: CASSSTRGDGLYEQYF
len: 16
j_gene: TRBJ2-7
d_gene: .
abundance: few
v_gene: TRBV7-9

CDR3nt: TGTGCCACCTCACAGGGTAGGGGCTACACCTTC
CDR3aa: CATSQGRGYTF
len: 11
j_gene: TRBJ1-2
d_gene: .
abundance: many
v_gene: TRBV2

CDR3nt: TGTGCCAGCAGCTTAGGGAGGAATACGCAGTATTTT
CDR3aa: CASSLGRNTQYF
len: 12
j_gene: TRBJ2-3
d_gene: .
abundance: .
v_gene: TRBV13

CDR3nt: TGTGCCAGCAGTTACTCCTCGAGCGGGAGCACAGATACGCAGTATTTT
CDR3aa: CASSYSSSGSTDTQYF
len: 16
j_gene: TRBJ2-3
d_gene: .
abundance: many
v_gene: TRBV6-2/TRBV6-3

CDR3nt: TGCAGCGCTGAGACAGGATACCATACGCAGTATTTT
CDR3aa: CSAETGYHTQYF
len: 12
j_gene: TRBJ2-3
d_gene: .
abundance: .
v_gene: TRBV29-1

CDR3nt: TGTGCCAGCAGTTACTCGCTAGCGGGGCCTGATGAGCAGTTCTTC
CDR3aa: CASSYSLAGPDEQFF
len: 15
j_gene: TRBJ2-1
d_gene: TRBD2
abundance: many
v_gene: TRBV6-2/TRBV6-3

CDR3nt: TGCAGCGTTGAAGATTGGGCCGGGGACGAGACCCAGTACTTC
CDR3aa: CSVEDWAGDETQYF
len: 14
j_gene: TRBJ2-5
d_gene: .
abundance: many
v_gene: TRBV29-1

CDR3nt: TGTGCCTGGGGCTCTGGGGCCAACGTCCTGACTTTC
CDR3aa: CAWGSGANVLTF
len: 12
j_gene: TRBJ2-6
d_gene: .
abundance: few
v_gene: TRBV30

CDR3nt: TGTGCCAGCAGCCAAGGGGCATCAACTAATGAAAAACTGTTTTTT
CDR3aa: CASSQGASTNEKLFF
len: 15
j_gene: TRBJ1-4
d_gene: .
abundance: many
v_gene: TRBV3-1

CDR3nt: TGCGCCAGCAGCCGAGGGGCAGGGATGGGTCAGCCCCAGCATTTT
CDR3aa: CASSRGAGMGQPQHF
len: 15
j_gene: TRBJ1-5
d_gene: .
abundance: many
v_gene: TRBV4-1